The sequence of this T cell receptor beta chain was determined in a study of cytomegalovirus exposure and HLA in healthy donors. Regarding this clone: Its cognate antigen is unknown.

PCR primers comprised 60 Vbeta and 13 Jbeta primers. Measured with immunoSEQ multiplex PCR; TCRdb has only the in-frame clones, and not every one. Counted here are about 68,000 clones, about 81% occurring once; the ten biggest clones make up approximately 7%. The CDR3 totals 16 residues. J gave up 2 bases and V 0 bases, and 2 bases lay outside the gene matches. Germline V CDR1 and CDR2: SGHRS, YFSETQ. Study results and limitations: Later analysis found that TCR beta chains associated with HLA were more clonally expanded than other, equally common chains. It was about 150 TCR beta chains that were listed as cytomegalovirus-associated.

This sequence originates from a human donor in good health. Sequences were obtained from PBMCs. The chain employs TRBV5-1 and TRBJ2-3, with 11 bases lining up with TRBD2. CDR3 bases: TGCGCCAGCAGCTTGGCTAGCGGGGGGAACACAGATACGCAGTATTTT. Residues: CASSLASGGNTDTQYF.